The 5 T cell receptor beta chains listed next were all sequenced from one sample in a study of T cells after yellow fever vaccination. Using its own MiXCR run on the 5' RACE reads, TCRdb lists one record per CDR3 protein. The sample consists of 40,000 to 50,000 distinct CDR3 sequences, 5% to 8% of them appearing once. This sample comprised PBMCs, either bulk or a sorted T-cell subset (CD4+, CD8+, memory, or dextramer-sorted; not recorded which), obtained 45 days after the yellow fever booster vaccination. These receptors were collected from a young man who received the YFV17D yellow fever vaccine.

This clonotype was seen only a few times. The chain recombines TRBV7-9 with TRBJ1-4; 8 bases are shared with TRBD1. This CDR3 is built from 15 residues. Germline values: CDR1 SEHNR, CDR2 FQNEAQ (reference sequence). Trimming removed 4 bases from V and 4 bases from J; junction bases left unmatched: 5. This CDR3 reads CASSYGDRGNEKLFF. The CDR3 nucleotides are TGTGCCAGCAGCTACGGTGACAGGGGTAATGAAAAACTGTTTTTT.

This chain uses TRBV5-1 with TRBJ2-7; D assignment may be TRBD1 or TRBD2 (6 bases each). The germline V gene encodes CDR1 SGHRS and CDR2 YFSETQ. Between the trimmed V and J ends, which lost 1 base and 7 bases, there was a span of 12 bases. CDR3 length: 13 amino acids. CDR3 DNA sequence: TGCGCCAGCAGCTTGTGGGGGGCGGGTGAGCAGTACTTC. Protein product: CASSLWGAGEQYF.

This clonotype occurred many times. J is TRBJ2-3 and V is TRBV28; 11 bases fit TRBD2. Germline V lookup: CDR1 MDHEN, CDR2 SYDVKM. Trimming removed 11 bases from V and 3 bases from J; junction bases left unmatched: 7. CDR3 length: 14 residues. CDR3 DNA sequence: TGTGCCTCCAGGGGACTAGCGGATACAGATACGCAGTATTTT. Its translation is CASRGLADTDTQYF.

The chain recombines TRBV20-1 with TRBJ2-1; D not certain. CDR1 and CDR2 (germline): DFQATT, SNEGSKA (reference sequence). V shed 6 bases and J shed 4 bases, with 10 bases lying between them. There are 12 residues in the CDR3. CDR3 nucleotide sequence: TGCAGTGCCATGGGCGCTTACAATGAGCAGTTCTTC. Encoded protein: CSAMGAYNEQFF.

CDR3 loop: CASRKRGLRAREQYF. The CDR3, as DNA: TGCGCCAGCCGAAAAAGGGGACTACGAGCAAGAGAGCAGTACTTC. The V gene is TRBV4-3, the J gene TRBJ2-7, with 7 bases that match TRBD2. The germline V gene has CDR1 LGHNA and CDR2 YSLEER. The CDR3 loop spans 15 amino acids. V was pared by 8 bases and J by 7 bases, with 17 bases of the junction left unmatched.